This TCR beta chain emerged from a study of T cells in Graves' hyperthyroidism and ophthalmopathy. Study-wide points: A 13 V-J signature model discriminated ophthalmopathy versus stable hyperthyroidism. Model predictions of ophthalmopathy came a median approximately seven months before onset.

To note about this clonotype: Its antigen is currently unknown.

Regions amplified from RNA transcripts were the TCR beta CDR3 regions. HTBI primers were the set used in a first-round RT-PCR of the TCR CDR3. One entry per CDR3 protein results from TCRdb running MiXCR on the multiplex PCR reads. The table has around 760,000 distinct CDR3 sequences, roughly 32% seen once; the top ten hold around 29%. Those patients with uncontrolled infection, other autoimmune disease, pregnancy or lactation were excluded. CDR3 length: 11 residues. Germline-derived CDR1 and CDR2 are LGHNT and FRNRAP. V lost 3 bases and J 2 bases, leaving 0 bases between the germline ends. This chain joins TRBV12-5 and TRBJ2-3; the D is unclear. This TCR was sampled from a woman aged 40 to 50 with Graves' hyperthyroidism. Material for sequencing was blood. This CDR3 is CASGFTDTQYF. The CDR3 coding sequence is TGTGCTAGTGGTTTCACAGATACGCAGTATTTT.